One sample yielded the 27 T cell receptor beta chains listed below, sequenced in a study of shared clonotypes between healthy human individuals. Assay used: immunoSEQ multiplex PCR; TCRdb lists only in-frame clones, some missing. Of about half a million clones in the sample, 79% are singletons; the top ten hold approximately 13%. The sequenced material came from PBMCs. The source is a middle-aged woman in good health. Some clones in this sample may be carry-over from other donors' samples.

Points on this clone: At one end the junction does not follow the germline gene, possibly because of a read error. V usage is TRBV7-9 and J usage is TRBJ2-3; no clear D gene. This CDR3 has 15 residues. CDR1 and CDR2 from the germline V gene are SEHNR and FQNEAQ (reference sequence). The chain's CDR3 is CASSQEAIRTDTQYF. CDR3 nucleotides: TGCGCCAGCAGCCAAGAGGCCATTCGCACAGATACGCAGTATTTT.

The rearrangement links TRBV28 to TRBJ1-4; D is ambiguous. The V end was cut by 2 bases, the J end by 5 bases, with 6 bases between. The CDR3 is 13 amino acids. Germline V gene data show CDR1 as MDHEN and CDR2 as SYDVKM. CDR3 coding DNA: TGTGCCAGCAGTTTAGACTTAAATGAAAAACTGTTTTTT. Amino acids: CASSLDLNEKLFF.

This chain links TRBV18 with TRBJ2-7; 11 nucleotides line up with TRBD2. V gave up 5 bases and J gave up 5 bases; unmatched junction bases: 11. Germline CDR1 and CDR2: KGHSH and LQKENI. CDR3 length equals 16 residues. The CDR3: CASSVLAGGPVDEQYF. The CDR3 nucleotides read TGTGCCAGCTCAGTATTAGCGGGAGGGCCGGTGGACGAGCAGTACTTC. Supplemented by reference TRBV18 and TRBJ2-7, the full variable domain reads NAGVMQNPRHLVRRRGQEARLRCSPMKGHSHVYWYRQLPEEGLKFMVYLQKENIIDESGMPKERFSAEFPKEGPSILRIQQVVRGDSAAYFCASSVLAGGPVDEQYFGPGTRLTVT.

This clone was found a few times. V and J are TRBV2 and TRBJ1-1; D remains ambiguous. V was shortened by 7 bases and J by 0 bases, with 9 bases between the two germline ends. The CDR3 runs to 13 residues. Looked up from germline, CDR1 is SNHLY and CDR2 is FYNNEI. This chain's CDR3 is CASTSLLNTEAFF. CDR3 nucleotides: TGTGCCAGCACTAGCCTCTTGAACACTGAAGCTTTCTTT.

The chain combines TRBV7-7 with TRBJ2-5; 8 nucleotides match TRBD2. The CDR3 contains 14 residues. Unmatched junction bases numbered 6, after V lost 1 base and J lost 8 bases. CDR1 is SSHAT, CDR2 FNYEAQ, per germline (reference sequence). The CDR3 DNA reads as TGTGCCAGCAGCTTAGAAAGCGGGAGCGGTACCCAGTACTTC. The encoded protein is CASSLESGSGTQYF.

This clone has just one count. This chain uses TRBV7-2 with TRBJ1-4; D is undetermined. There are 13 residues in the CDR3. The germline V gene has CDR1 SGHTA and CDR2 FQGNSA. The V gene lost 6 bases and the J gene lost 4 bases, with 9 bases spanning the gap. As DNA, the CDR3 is TGTGCCAGCAGTCGGCAGAATAATGAAAAACTGTTTTTT. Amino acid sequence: CASSRQNNEKLFF.

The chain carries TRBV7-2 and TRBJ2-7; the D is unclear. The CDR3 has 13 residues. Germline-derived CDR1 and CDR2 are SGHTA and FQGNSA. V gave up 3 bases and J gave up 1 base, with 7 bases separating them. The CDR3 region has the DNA TGTGCCAGCAGCTTTCAGCCTTCCTACGAGCAGTACTTC. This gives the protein CASSFQPSYEQYF.

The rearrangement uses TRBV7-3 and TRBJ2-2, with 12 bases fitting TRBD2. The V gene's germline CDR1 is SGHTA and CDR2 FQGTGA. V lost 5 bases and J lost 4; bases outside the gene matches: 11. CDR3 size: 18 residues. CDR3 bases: TGTGCCAGCAGCCCAACCCTTCCGACTAGCGGGGGCACCGGGGAGCTGTTTTTT. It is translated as CASSPTLPTSGGTGELFF.

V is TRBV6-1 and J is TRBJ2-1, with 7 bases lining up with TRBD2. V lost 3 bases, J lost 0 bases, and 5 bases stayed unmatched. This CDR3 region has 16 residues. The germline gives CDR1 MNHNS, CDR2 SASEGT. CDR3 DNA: TGTGCCAGCAGTGACCTGGGCGGGAGCTCCTACAATGAGCAGTTCTTC. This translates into CASSDLGGSSYNEQFF.

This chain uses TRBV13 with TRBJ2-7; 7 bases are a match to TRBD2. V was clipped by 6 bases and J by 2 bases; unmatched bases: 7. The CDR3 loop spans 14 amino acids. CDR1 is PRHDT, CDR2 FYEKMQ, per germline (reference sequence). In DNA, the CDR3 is TGTGCCAGCAGGAGGAGCGGGACTCCCTACGAGCAGTACTTC. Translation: CASRRSGTPYEQYF.

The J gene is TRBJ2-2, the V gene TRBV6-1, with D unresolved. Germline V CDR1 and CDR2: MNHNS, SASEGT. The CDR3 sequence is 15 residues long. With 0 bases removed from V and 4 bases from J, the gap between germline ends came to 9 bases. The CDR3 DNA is TGTGCCAGCAGTGAAGCGAGACTCCTCACCGGGGAGCTGTTTTTT. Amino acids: CASSEARLLTGELFF.

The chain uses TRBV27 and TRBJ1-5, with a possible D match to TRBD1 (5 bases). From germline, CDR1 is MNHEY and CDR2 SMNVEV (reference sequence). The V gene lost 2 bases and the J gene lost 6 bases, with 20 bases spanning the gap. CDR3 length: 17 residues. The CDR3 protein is CASSLAPPGGVGQPQHF. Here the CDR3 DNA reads TGTGCCAGCAGTTTAGCCCCCCCCGGGGGTGTGGGTCAGCCCCAGCATTTT.

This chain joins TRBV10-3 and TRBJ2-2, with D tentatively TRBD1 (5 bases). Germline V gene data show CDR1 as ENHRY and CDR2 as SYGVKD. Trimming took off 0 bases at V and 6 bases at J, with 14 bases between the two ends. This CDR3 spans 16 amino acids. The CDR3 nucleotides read TGTGCCATCAGTGAGTCGGGGCAGGGAACAGCCGGGGAGCTGTTTTTT. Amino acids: CAISESGQGTAGELFF.

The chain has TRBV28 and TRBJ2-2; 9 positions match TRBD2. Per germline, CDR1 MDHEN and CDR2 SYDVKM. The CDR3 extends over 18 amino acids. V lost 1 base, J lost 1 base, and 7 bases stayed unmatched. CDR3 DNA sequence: TGTGCCAGCAGTTTATACCCCCTAGCGGGAATGAACACCGGGGAGCTGTTTTTT. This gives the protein CASSLYPLAGMNTGELFF.

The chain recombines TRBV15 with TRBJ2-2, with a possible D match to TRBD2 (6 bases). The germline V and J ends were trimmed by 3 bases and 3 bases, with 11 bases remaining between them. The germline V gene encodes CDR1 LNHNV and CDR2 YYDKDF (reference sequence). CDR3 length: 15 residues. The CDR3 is CATSSRDSYTGELFF. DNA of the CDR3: TGTGCCACCAGCAGTAGGGACTCATACACCGGGGAGCTGTTTTTT.

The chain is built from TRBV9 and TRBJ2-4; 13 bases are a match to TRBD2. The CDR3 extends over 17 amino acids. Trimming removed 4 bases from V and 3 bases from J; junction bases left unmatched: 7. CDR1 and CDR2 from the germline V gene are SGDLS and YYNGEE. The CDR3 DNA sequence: TGTGCCAGCAGCCCAGGACTAGCGGGAGTAAGCAAAAACATTCAGTACTTC. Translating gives CASSPGLAGVSKNIQYF.

CDR3 amino acids: CASSVSGVSTEAFF. CDR3 DNA sequence: TGTGCCAGCAGTGTATCCGGGGTTAGCACTGAAGCTTTCTTT. The chain combines TRBV28 with TRBJ1-1, with D uncertain. The CDR3 has 14 residues. Germline V gene sequence: CDR1 MDHEN, CDR2 SYDVKM. Trimming shortened V by 5 bases and J by 4 bases, and 14 bases separated the two germline ends.

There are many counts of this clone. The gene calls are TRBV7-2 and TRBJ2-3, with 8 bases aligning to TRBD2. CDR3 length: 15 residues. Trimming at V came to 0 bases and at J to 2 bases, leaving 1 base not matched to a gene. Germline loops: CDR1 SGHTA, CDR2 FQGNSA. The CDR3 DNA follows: TGTGCCAGCAGCTTAGCAGCGGGAGTCACAGATACGCAGTATTTT. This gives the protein CASSLAAGVTDTQYF.

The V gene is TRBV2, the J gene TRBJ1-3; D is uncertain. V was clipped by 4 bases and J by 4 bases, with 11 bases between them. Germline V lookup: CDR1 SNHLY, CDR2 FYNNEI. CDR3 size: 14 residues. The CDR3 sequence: CASSVGSGGNTIYF. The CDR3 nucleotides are TGTGCCAGCAGTGTGGGTTCTGGAGGAAACACCATATATTTT.

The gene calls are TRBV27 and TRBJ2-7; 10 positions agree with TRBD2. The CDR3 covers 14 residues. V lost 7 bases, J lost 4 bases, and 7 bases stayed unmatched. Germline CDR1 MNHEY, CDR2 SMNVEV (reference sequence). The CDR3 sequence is CASTFASGSYEQYF. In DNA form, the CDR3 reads TGTGCCAGCACCTTTGCTAGCGGGAGTTACGAGCAGTACTTC.

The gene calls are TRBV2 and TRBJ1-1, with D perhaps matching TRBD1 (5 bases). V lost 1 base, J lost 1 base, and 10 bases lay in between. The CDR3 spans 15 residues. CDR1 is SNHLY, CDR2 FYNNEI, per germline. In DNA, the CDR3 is TGTGCCAGCAGTGAAGGGGGGACGGGGAACACTGAAGCTTTCTTT. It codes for CASSEGGTGNTEAFF.

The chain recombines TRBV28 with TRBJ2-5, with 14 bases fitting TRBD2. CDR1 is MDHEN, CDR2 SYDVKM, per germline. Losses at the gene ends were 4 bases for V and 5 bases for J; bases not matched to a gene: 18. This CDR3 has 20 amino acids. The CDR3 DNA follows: TGTGCCAGCAGTTCCAGGACTAGCGGGAGGACCCTCCAGATGGGGGAGACCCAGTACTTC. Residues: CASSSRTSGRTLQMGETQYF.

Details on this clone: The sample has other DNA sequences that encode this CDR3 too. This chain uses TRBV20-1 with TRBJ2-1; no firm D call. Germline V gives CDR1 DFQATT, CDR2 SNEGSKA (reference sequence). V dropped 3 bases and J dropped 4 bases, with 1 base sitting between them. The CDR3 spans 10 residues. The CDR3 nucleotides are TGCAGTGCTAGGTACAATGAGCAGTTCTTC. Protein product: CSARYNEQFF.

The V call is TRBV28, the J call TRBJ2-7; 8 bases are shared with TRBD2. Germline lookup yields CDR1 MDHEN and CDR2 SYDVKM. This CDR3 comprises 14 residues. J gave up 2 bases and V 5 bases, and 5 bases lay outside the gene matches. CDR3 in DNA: TGTGCCAGCAGTAAGGGACTAGAGCCCTACGAGCAGTACTTC. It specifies CASSKGLEPYEQYF.

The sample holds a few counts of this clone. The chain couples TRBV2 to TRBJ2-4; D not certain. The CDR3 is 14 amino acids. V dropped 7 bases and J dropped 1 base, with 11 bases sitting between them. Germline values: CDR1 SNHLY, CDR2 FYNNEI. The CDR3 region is CASNDPGAKNIQYF. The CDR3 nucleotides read TGTGCCAGCAATGACCCCGGTGCCAAAAACATTCAGTACTTC.

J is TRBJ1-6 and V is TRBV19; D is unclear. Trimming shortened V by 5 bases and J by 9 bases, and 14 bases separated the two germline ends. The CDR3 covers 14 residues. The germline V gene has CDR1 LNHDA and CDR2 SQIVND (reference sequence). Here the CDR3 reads CASSEPGRGSPLHF. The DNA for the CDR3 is TGTGCCAGTAGTGAGCCAGGCCGTGGTTCACCCCTCCACTTT.

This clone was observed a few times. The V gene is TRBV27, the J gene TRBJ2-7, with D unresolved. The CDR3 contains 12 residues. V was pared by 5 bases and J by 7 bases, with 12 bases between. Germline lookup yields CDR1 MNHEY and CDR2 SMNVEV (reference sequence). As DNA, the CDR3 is TGTGCCAGCAGTGAACACCTTGGAGAGCAGTACTTC. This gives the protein CASSEHLGEQYF.